The 27 T cell receptor beta chains below come from one sample, sequenced in a study of T cell changes during pregnancy in multiple sclerosis (dated by TCRdb to between 2019 and 2020). Library preparation used the immunoSEQ multiplex PCR assay. What TCRdb holds here is the immuneACCESS table cut down to in-frame rearrangements. Part of the clones is not present; checked against another copy, under half of the missing clones reflect an unresolved V gene, and the others are unexplained. This sample lists 30,000 to 45,000 clones; about 88% were detected once. The ten largest clones capture about 0.58% of the sample. The sample was CD4+ T cells from peripheral blood mononuclear cells, taken in the first trimester of pregnancy. Every receptor here comes from a female donor with multiple sclerosis, enrolled in a pregnancy study.

J is TRBJ2-7 and V is TRBV27; the D gene is possibly TRBD2 (5 bases). The V end lost 5 bases, the J end lost 2 bases, and 16 bases lay between the germline ends. The CDR3 loop spans 15 amino acids. CDR1 is MNHEY, CDR2 SMNVEV, per germline (reference sequence). CDR3 sequence (DNA): TGTGCCAGCAGTCCCCGAAGTAGCGCAACCTACGAGCAGTACTTC. Protein product: CASSPRSSATYEQYF.

V is TRBV15 and J is TRBJ1-5, with TRBD1 matching over 7 bases. CDR1 LNHNV and CDR2 YYDKDF come from the germline V gene (reference sequence). The CDR3 covers 14 residues. The J segment lost 6 bases and the V segment lost 8 bases, leaving 10 bases of the junction unmatched. CDR3 DNA: TGTGCCACCGCTAGACAGGGTCGGGGTCAGCCCCAGCATTTT. Protein sequence: CATARQGRGQPQHF.

This clone came up once. V usage is TRBV7-2 and J usage is TRBJ1-1; the D is unclear. The V and J ends lost 2 bases and 6 bases respectively, with 16 bases between them. The germline gives CDR1 SGHTA, CDR2 FQGNSA. CDR3 length equals 15 residues. The CDR3 nucleotides read TGTGCCAGCAGCTTAACCGCGGCGCGGGGAGCTGAAGCTTTCTTT. Translated, it gives CASSLTAARGAEAFF.

The chain has TRBV19 and TRBJ1-1; 7 bases match TRBD1. The germline V gene encodes CDR1 LNHDA and CDR2 SQIVND (reference sequence). This CDR3 contains 14 residues. The V gene end was trimmed by 5 bases and the J gene end by 1 base; junction bases not matched to a gene: 4. CDR3 bases: TGTGCCAGTAGTCACAGGGGTCCGAACACTGAAGCTTTCTTT. It is translated as CASSHRGPNTEAFF. The full variable domain, with the rest looked up from reference TRBV19 and TRBJ1-1, is DGGITQSPKYLFRKEGQNVTLSCEQNLNHDAMYWYRQDPGQGLRLIYYSQIVNDFQKGDIAEGYSVSREKKESFPLTVTSAQKNPTAFYLCASSHRGPNTEAFFGQGTRLTVV.

This clone was detected once. J is TRBJ1-2 and V is TRBV19; TRBD1 agrees at 7 bases. Germline V lookup: CDR1 LNHDA, CDR2 SQIVND (reference sequence). The CDR3 is 15 amino acids. V shed 4 bases, J shed 4 bases, and the junction held 9 bases outside the gene matches. The chain's CDR3 is CASSKRGQSPYGYTF. The DNA for the CDR3 is TGTGCCAGTAGTAAGAGGGGACAGAGTCCCTATGGCTACACCTTC.

The sample holds one count of this clone. The V gene is TRBV14, the J gene TRBJ2-1; D gene ambiguous. Germline V gene lookup returns CDR1 SGHDN and CDR2 FVKESK. The CDR3 is 13 amino acids. Trimming took off 1 base at V and 8 bases at J, with 9 bases between the two ends. This chain's CDR3 is CASSQVTADEQFF. The CDR3 DNA follows: TGTGCCAGCAGCCAAGTAACGGCGGATGAGCAGTTCTTC.

The chain carries TRBV4-2 and TRBJ2-1; D remains unclear. The CDR3 sequence is 16 residues long. Germline loops: CDR1 LGHNA, CDR2 YNFKEQ. V shed 0 bases and J shed 2 bases, with 11 bases lying between them. The CDR3 is CASSQDWLVAYNEQFF. The DNA for the CDR3 is TGTGCCAGCAGCCAAGACTGGTTAGTAGCCTACAATGAGCAGTTCTTC.

This clone was seen once. V is TRBV27 and J is TRBJ2-2; the D gene is possibly TRBD1 (6 bases). This CDR3 region has 16 residues. CDR1 is MNHEY, CDR2 SMNVEV, per germline (reference sequence). V was shortened by 5 bases and J by 4 bases, with 17 bases between the two germline ends. The CDR3 bases are TGTGCCAGCAGTCATATTACAGGGCTAGCCACCGGGGAGCTGTTTTTT. Residues: CASSHITGLATGELFF.

The CDR3, as DNA: TGTGCCTGGGGTCCCGGGACAGCGGCCGAAAAACTGTTTTTT. It encodes CAWGPGTAAEKLFF. This sequence joins TRBV30 and TRBJ1-4; 7 nucleotides line up with TRBD1. The ends lost 5 bases at V and 8 bases at J; junction bases unmatched: 11. CDR3 length: 14 residues. Germline V gene sequence: CDR1 GTSNPN, CDR2 SVGIG (reference sequence). The complete variable domain, with remaining parts taken from reference TRBV30 and TRBJ1-4, reads SQTIHQWPATLVQPVGSPLSLECTVEGTSNPNLYWYRQAAGRGLQLLFYSVGIGQISSEVPQNLSASRPQDRQFILSSKKLLLSDSGFYLCAWGPGTAAEKLFFGSGTQLSVL.

This clone was observed once. The rearrangement uses TRBV30 and TRBJ2-5; TRBD2 agrees at 10 bases. V lost 0 bases and J lost 5; bases outside the gene matches: 18. Germline assignment: CDR1 GTSNPN and CDR2 SVGIG (reference sequence). This CDR3 comprises 19 residues. The CDR3 nucleotides are TGTGCCTGGAGTGTATTGTCTAGCGGGGGCCCCCAGGGGCGGGAGACCCAGTACTTC. Translated, it gives CAWSVLSSGGPQGRETQYF.

This chain connects TRBV6-6 to TRBJ1-4; maybe TRBD1 (6 bases). The CDR3 extends over 15 amino acids. The V gene lost 6 bases and the J gene lost 0 bases, with 11 bases spanning the gap. Germline V CDR1 and CDR2: MNHNY, SVGAGI (reference sequence). Here the CDR3 reads CASSWDTPTNEKLFF. The CDR3 DNA reads as TGTGCCAGCAGCTGGGACACCCCAACTAATGAAAAACTGTTTTTT.

The chain recombines TRBV5-6 with TRBJ1-3, with 8 bases that match TRBD1. Germline V lookup: CDR1 SGHDT, CDR2 YYEEEE. The CDR3 totals 15 residues. The ends lost 2 bases at V and 4 bases at J; junction bases unmatched: 5. The CDR3 loop reads CASSFRTGFGNTIYF. The CDR3 nucleotides are TGTGCCAGCAGCTTCCGGACAGGGTTCGGAAACACCATATATTTT. The complete variable domain, with remaining parts taken from reference TRBV5-6 and TRBJ1-3, reads DAGVTQSPTHLIKTRGQQVTLRCSPKSGHDTVSWYQQALGQGPQFIFQYYEEEERQRGNFPDRFSGHQFPNYSSELNVNALLLGDSALYLCASSFRTGFGNTIYFGEGSWLTVV.

The genes are TRBV6-1 and TRBJ2-1, with 9 nucleotides matching TRBD1. The CDR3 length is 14 residues. In germline, CDR1 is MNHNS, CDR2 SASEGT. V gave up 5 bases and J gave up 8 bases; unmatched junction bases: 7. The CDR3 reads CASSIDRGADEQFF. The DNA for the CDR3 is TGTGCCAGCAGTATCGACAGGGGGGCCGATGAGCAGTTCTTC.

This clone was observed once. The chain combines TRBV7-9 with TRBJ2-1, with D possibly TRBD1 on 5 matching bases. The length of the CDR3 is 16 residues. Germline values: CDR1 SEHNR, CDR2 FQNEAQ (reference sequence). V dropped 5 bases and J dropped 0 bases, with 14 bases sitting between them. The CDR3 DNA sequence: TGTGCCAGCAGCGGTCGAGGACAAGGCTCCTACAATGAGCAGTTCTTC. As protein: CASSGRGQGSYNEQFF.

The rearrangement links TRBV9 to TRBJ1-2, with TRBD1 matching over 10 bases. The CDR3 consists of 15 residues. V was pared by 4 bases and J by 0 bases, with 3 bases of the junction left unmatched. CDR1 is SGDLS, CDR2 YYNGEE, per germline. CDR3 DNA sequence: TGTGCCAGCAGCCGACAGGGGGCCGCTAACTATGGCTACACCTTC. It codes for CASSRQGAANYGYTF.

V is TRBV2 and J is TRBJ2-3; 8 nucleotides agree with TRBD2. CDR1 is SNHLY, CDR2 FYNNEI, per germline. With 5 bases clipped from V and 4 bases from J, the junction kept 8 bases outside the gene matches. The CDR3 runs 15 residues. The CDR3 here is CASSLLAAPPDTQYF. The CDR3 DNA reads TGTGCCAGCAGTCTACTAGCGGCCCCCCCAGATACGCAGTATTTT.

This clone was recorded only once. The chain couples TRBV5-5 to TRBJ2-7; D is perhaps TRBD2 (6 bases). This CDR3 spans 15 amino acids. Per the germline V gene, CDR1 is SGHKS and CDR2 is YYEKEE (reference sequence). V dropped 4 bases and J dropped 6 bases, with 20 bases sitting between them. This CDR3 is CASSQWDRPGSEQYF. The CDR3 nucleotides are TGTGCCAGCAGCCAATGGGACCGACCCGGGAGCGAGCAGTACTTC.

This clone was detected once. The CDR3 is CASRPSGTTYEQYF. Here the CDR3 DNA reads TGTGCCAGCAGACCTAGCGGGACAACCTACGAGCAGTACTTC. The chain couples TRBV27 to TRBJ2-7, with 9 bases aligning to TRBD2. The CDR3 contains 14 residues. Germline CDR1 reads MNHEY; CDR2 reads SMNVEV (reference sequence). V was pared by 6 bases and J by 2 bases, with 5 bases of the junction left unmatched.

The V and J genes are TRBV27 and TRBJ2-5; TRBD1 agrees at 10 bases. CDR1 and CDR2 from the germline V gene are MNHEY and SMNVEV (reference sequence). J was trimmed by 5 bases and V by 3 bases; bases with no gene match: 24. The CDR3 totals 21 residues. CDR3 loop: CASSFPGTGALIAGWWETQYF. The CDR3 DNA is TGTGCCAGCAGTTTTCCCGGGACAGGGGCCCTCATAGCGGGATGGTGGGAGACCCAGTACTTC.

This chain links TRBV7-8 with TRBJ2-7; D not resolved. CDR1 and CDR2 (germline): SGHVS, FQNEAQ. The germline V and J ends were trimmed by 5 bases and 3 bases, with 8 bases remaining between them. This CDR3 has 12 amino acids. CDR3: CASSPDNYEQYF. The DNA of the CDR3 is TGTGCCAGCAGCCCAGACAACTACGAGCAGTACTTC.

This chain joins TRBV15 and TRBJ1-2, with 9 bases that match TRBD1. CDR1 and CDR2 from the germline V gene are LNHNV and YYDKDF (reference sequence). CDR3 size: 17 residues. Trimming at V came to 4 bases and at J to 6 bases, leaving 15 bases not matched to a gene. The CDR3 region is CATSTWDREGLGNGYTF. In DNA form, the CDR3 reads TGTGCCACCAGCACCTGGGACAGGGAAGGGCTCGGGAATGGCTACACCTTC.

The table lists this clone with a few counts. The genes are TRBV10-2 and TRBJ1-1; a weak D match, TRBD1 (6 bases). Trimming took off 7 bases at V and 1 base at J, with 10 bases between the two ends. This CDR3 contains 13 residues. Germline V gives CDR1 WSHSY, CDR2 SAAADI. The chain's CDR3 is CASNTGRNTEAFF. Written as DNA, the CDR3 is TGCGCCAGCAATACAGGGAGGAACACTGAAGCTTTCTTT.

This chain links TRBV18 with TRBJ1-6; D not resolved. Trimming took 2 bases from V and 10 from J, leaving 12 bases between them. CDR1 and CDR2 (germline): KGHSH, LQKENI. CDR3 length equals 14 residues. Here the CDR3 reads CASSPKSQESPLHF. DNA for the CDR3: TGTGCCAGCTCACCAAAGTCCCAGGAATCACCCCTCCACTTT.

The rearrangement links TRBV6-5 to TRBJ2-5; tentatively, D is TRBD1 (8 bases). Germline V gives CDR1 MNHEY, CDR2 SVGAGI. CDR3 length: 14 amino acids. Trimming cost V 4 bases and J 5 bases, with 14 bases left between them. The CDR3 coding sequence is TGTGCCAGCAGTTCCGACAGGGGAGGGGAGACCCAGTACTTC. It yields the protein CASSSDRGGETQYF.

The rearrangement links TRBV5-1 to TRBJ1-1; 8 positions match TRBD1. CDR1 SGHRS and CDR2 YFSETQ come from the germline V gene. The CDR3 loop spans 14 amino acids. With V trimmed by 4 bases and J by 7 bases, 9 bases remained unmatched. CDR3 protein: CASSLGQGLGEAFF. The CDR3 DNA follows: TGCGCCAGCAGCCTAGGACAGGGCTTGGGTGAAGCTTTCTTT.

J is TRBJ2-7 and V is TRBV7-9; weak D call: TRBD1 (6 bases). V was shortened by 5 bases and J by 0 bases, with 11 bases between the two germline ends. Per the germline V gene, CDR1 is SEHNR and CDR2 is FQNEAQ (reference sequence). CDR3 size: 14 residues. The CDR3 coding sequence is TGTGCCAGCAGCGTTACAGGGCTCTCCTACGAGCAGTACTTC. This encodes CASSVTGLSYEQYF.

This rearrangement joins TRBV10-3 to TRBJ1-1; D uncertain. CDR3 length: 12 residues. Trimming took 2 bases from V and 4 from J, leaving 5 bases between them. Germline CDR1 and CDR2: ENHRY and SYGVKD. CDR3 residues: CAISEGFTEAFF. The DNA of the CDR3 is TGTGCCATCAGTGAGGGCTTCACTGAAGCTTTCTTT.